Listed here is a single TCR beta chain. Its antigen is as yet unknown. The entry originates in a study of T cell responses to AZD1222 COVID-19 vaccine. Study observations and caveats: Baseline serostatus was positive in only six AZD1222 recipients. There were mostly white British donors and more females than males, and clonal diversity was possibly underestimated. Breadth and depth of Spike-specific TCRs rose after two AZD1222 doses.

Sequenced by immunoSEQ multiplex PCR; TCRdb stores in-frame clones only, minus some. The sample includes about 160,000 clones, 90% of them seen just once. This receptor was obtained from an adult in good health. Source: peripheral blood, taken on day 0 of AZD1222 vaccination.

The CDR3 spells CAWTPGDRLDSPLHF. The CDR3 DNA is TGTGCCTGGACGCCGGGGGACAGACTGGATTCACCCCTCCACTTT. The chain carries TRBV30 and TRBJ1-6; 7 bases are a match to TRBD1. Germline V gene sequence: CDR1 GTSNPN, CDR2 SVGIG (reference sequence). Trimming cost V 4 bases and J 8 bases; bases outside gene matches: 11. The CDR3 spans 15 residues.